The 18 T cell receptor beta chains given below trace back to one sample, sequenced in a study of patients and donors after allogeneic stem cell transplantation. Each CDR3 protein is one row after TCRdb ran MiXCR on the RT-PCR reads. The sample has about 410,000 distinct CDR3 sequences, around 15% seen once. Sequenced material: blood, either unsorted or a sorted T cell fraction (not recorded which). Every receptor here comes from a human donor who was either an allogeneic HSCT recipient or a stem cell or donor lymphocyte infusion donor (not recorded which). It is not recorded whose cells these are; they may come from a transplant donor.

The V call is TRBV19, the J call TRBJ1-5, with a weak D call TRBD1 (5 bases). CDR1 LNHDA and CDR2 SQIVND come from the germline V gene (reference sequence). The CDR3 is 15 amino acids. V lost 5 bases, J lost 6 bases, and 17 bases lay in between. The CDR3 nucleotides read TGTGCCAGTAGTTCCCGGACTCAAAGGGGTCAGCCCCAGCATTTT. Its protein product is CASSSRTQRGQPQHF.

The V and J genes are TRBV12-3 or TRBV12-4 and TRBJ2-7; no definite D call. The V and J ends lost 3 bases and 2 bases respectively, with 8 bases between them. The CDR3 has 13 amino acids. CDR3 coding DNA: TGTGCCAGCAGTTTCTTACAGCCCTACGAGCAGTACTTC. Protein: CASSFLQPYEQYF.

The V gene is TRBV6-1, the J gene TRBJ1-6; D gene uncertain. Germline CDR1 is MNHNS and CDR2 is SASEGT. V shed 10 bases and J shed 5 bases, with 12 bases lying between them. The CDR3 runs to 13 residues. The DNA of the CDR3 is TGTGCCACCAACGGGCTGAATAATTCACCCCTCCACTTT. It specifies CATNGLNNSPLHF.

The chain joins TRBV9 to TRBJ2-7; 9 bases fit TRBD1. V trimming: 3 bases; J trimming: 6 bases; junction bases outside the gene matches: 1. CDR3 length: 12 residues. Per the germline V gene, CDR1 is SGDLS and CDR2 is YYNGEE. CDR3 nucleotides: TGTGCCAGCAGCGCGACAGGGGGCGAGCAGTACTTC. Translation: CASSATGGEQYF.

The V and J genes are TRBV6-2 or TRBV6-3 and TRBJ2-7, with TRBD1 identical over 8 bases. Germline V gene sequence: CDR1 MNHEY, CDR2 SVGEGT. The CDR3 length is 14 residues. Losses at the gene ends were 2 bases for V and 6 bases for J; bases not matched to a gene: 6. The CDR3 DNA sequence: TGTGCCAGCAGTTACGGGAACAGGGGGTCCGAGCAGTACTTC. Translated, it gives CASSYGNRGSEQYF.

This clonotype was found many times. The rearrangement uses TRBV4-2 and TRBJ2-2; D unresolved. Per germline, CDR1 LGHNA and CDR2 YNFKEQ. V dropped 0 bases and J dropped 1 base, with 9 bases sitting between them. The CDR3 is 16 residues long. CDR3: CASSQDRAENTGELFF. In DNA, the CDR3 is TGTGCCAGCAGCCAAGATCGGGCGGAGAACACCGGGGAGCTGTTTTTT.

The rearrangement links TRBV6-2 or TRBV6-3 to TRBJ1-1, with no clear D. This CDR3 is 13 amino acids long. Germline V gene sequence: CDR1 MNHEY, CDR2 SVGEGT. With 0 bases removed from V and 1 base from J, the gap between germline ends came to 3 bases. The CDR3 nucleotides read TGTGCCAGCAGTTACTCGTCGAACACTGAAGCTTTCTTT. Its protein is CASSYSSNTEAFF.

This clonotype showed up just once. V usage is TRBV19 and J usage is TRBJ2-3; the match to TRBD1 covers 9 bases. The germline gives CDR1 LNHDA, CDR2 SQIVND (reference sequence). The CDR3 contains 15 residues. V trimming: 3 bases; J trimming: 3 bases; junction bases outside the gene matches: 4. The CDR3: CASSMRTGVTDTQYF. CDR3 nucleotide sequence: TGTGCCAGTAGTATGAGGACAGGGGTAACAGATACGCAGTATTTT.

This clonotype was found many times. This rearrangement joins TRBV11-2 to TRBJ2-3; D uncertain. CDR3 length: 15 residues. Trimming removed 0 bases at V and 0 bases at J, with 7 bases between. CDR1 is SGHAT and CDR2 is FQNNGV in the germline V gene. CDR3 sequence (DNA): TGTGCCAGCAGCTTAGACGGCCGGAGCACAGATACGCAGTATTTT. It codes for CASSLDGRSTDTQYF.

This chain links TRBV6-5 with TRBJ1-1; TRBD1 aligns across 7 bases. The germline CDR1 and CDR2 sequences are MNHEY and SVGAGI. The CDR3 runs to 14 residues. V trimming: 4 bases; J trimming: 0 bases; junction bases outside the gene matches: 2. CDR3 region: CASSFDRVNTEAFF. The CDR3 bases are TGTGCCAGCAGTTTTGACAGGGTGAACACTGAAGCTTTCTTT.

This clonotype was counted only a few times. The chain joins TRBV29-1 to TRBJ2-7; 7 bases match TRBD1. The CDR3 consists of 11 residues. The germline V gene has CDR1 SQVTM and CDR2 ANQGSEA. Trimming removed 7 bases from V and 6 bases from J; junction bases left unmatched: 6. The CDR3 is CSAQTGREQYF. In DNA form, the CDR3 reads TGCAGCGCCCAGACAGGGCGCGAGCAGTACTTC.

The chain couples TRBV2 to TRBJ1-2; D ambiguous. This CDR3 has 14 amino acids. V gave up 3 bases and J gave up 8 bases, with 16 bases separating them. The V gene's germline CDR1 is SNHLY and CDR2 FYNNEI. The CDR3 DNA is TGTGCCAGCAGTGACCGGGAAGGTCTACGGGGCTACACCTTC. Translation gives CASSDREGLRGYTF.

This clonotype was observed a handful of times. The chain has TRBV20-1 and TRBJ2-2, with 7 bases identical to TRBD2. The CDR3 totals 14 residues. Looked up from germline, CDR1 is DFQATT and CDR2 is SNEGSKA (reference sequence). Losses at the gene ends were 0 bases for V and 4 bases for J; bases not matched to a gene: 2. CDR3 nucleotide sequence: TGCAGTGCTAGAGAAGCTAGCGGCACCGGGGAGCTGTTTTTT. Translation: CSAREASGTGELFF.

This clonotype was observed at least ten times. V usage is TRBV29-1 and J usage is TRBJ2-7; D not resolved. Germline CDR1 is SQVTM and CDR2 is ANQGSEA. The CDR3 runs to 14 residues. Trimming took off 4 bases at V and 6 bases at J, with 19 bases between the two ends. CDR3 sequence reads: CSVATWTAYLEQYF. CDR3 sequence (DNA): TGCAGCGTTGCAACTTGGACGGCCTATCTCGAGCAGTACTTC.

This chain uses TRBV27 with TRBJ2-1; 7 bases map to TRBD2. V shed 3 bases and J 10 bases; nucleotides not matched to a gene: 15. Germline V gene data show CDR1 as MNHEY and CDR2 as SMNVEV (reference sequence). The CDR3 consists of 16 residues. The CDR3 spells CASSFGWAGEEREQFF. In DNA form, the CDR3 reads TGTGCCAGCAGTTTCGGATGGGCGGGAGAAGAGCGAGAGCAGTTCTTC.

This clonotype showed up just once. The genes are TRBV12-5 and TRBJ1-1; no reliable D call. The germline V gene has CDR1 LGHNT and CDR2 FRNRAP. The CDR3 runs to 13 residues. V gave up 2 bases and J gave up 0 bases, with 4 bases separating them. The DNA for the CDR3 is TGTGCTAGTGGTTTGTACTTGAACACTGAAGCTTTCTTT. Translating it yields CASGLYLNTEAFF.

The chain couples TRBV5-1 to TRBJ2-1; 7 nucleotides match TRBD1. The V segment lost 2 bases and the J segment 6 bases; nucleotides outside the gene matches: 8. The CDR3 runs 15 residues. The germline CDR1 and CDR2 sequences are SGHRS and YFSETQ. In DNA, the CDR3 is TGCGCCAGCAGCTTTGACAGGGTAGGGGTCAATGAGCAGTTCTTC. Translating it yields CASSFDRVGVNEQFF.

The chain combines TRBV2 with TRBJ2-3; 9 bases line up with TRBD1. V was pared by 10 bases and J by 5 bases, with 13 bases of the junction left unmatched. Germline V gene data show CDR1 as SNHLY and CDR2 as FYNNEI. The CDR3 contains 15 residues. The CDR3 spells CATQQGAFYRDTQYF. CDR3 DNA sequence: TGTGCCACCCAACAGGGGGCTTTTTATCGAGATACGCAGTATTTT.